This T cell receptor (beta chain) was documented in a study of molecular identifiers for immune sequencing clone quantification. V lost 5 bases, J lost 4 bases, and 20 bases lay in between. The CDR3 has 16 amino acids. TCRdb reanalysed the PCR reads using MiXCR and keeps one entry per CDR3 protein. The repertoire consists of about 300,000 distinct CDR3 sequences, with about 22% occurring once and the leading ten covering 0.7% to 0.9%. The chain has TRBV12-3 or TRBV12-4 and TRBJ1-2; perhaps TRBD1 as D (5 bases). The sequence derives from a human donor in good health. Some libraries in this study had Jurkat cell RNA spiked in. The sequencing sample was made of naive CD8+ T cells from blood, with Jurkat cell RNA spiked in. Indicated subset: FACS-sorted CD8+CD4-CCR7+CD45RA+ naive T cells. In DNA form, the CDR3 reads TGTGCCAGCAGTGAATATCGGGACTCAGGCTCCTATGGCTACACCTTC. It translates to CASSEYRDSGSYGYTF.